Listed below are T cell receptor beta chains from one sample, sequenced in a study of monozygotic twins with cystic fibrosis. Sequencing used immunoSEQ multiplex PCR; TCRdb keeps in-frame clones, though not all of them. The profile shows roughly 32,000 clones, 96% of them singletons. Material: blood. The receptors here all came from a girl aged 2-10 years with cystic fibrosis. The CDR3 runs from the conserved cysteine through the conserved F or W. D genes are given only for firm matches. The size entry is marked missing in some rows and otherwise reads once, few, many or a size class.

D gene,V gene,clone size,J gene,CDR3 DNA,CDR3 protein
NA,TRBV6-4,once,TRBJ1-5,TGTGCCAGCAGTGCCGAAGCCGGCTCTCCAGGACTTTTGCCCCAGCATTTT,CASSAEAGSPGLLPQHF
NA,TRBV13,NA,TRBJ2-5,TGTGCCAGCAGCTTAAGAGGGTCCGGGACCCAGTACTTC,CASSLRGSGTQYF
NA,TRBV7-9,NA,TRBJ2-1,TGTGCCAGCAGCCGCCTGACTAATGGTGAGCAGTTCTTC,CASSRLTNGEQFF
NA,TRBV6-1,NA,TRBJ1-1,TGTGCCAGCAGTCCTCGGTTTAGCACTGAAGCTTTCTTT,CASSPRFSTEAFF
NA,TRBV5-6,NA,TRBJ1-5,TGTGCCAGCAGCTTGGGTGCCCAGGGTCGGCAGCCCCAGCATTTT,CASSLGAQGRQPQHF
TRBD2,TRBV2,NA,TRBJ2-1,TGTGCCAGAGGGACTAGCGGTTACAATGAGCAGTTCTTC,CARGTSGYNEQFF
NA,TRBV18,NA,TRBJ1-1,TGTGCCAGCTCACCACGGAGGGGGACTGAAGCTTTCTTT,CASSPRRGTEAFF
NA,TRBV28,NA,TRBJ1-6,TGTGCCAGCAGGCCGGGCAGGAGTAATTCACCCCTCCACTTT,CASRPGRSNSPLHF
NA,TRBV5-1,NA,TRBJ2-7,TGCGCCAGCAGCTTAGGCGGTGGCGGCGGACTATACGAGCAGTACTTC,CASSLGGGGGLYEQYF
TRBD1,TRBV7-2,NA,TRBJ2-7,TGTGCCAGCAGCTCCGCCGGGACAGGGGGCATCCACGAGCAGTACTTC,CASSSAGTGGIHEQYF
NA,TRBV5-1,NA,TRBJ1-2,TGCGCCAGCAGGGACTACGGTGGCTACACCTTC,CASRDYGGYTF
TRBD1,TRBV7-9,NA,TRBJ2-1,TGTGCCAGCAGACCGGGACAGCGCTACAATGAGCAGTTCTTC,CASRPGQRYNEQFF
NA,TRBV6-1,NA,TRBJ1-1,TGTGCCAGCAGTGAAACAGGGCCCCCTGAGCGAGCTTTCTTT,CASSETGPPERAFF